This record concerns one T cell receptor (beta chain) sequence. TCRdb keeps only in-frame clones here, not all; method: immunoSEQ multiplex PCR. This repertoire shows about 380,000 clones, over 90% found once; its top ten account for 0.02%. The sample comes from a study of shared T cell receptors in the human thymus. Sequenced material: thymocytes. The sequence derives from a human donor.

Written as DNA, the CDR3 is TGTGCCTGGAGGGATTGGGCTAGCGGGAGGGCCCGGTCGGGCACAGATACGCAGTATTTT. It is translated as CAWRDWASGRARSGTDTQYF. The J gene is TRBJ2-3, the V gene TRBV30; 12 positions match TRBD2. Losses at the gene ends were 3 bases for V and 1 base for J; bases not matched to a gene: 17. Germline CDR1 GTSNPN, CDR2 SVGIG (reference sequence). The CDR3 extends over 20 amino acids.